A selection of T cell receptor beta chains follows, all from one sample in a study of T-cell reconstitution after alpha-beta-depleted transplantation in children. TCRdb reanalysed the PCR reads using MiXCR and keeps one entry per CDR3 protein. The sample includes roughly 500,000 distinct CDR3 sequences, roughly a tenth seen only once; the top ten take roughly 2%. The sequences come from PBMCs, collected before TCRalphabeta/CD19-depleted stem cell transplant. All receptors derive from a child aged 2 to 10 with inherited bone marrow failure, due to receive a stem cell transplant. Both conserved end residues are part of each CDR3. A D gene is named only where the DNA matches it firmly. Not every row has a clone size; where given, it reads once, few, many or a size class.

clone size	D gene	V gene	J gene	CDR3 DNA	CDR3 protein
many	TRBD1	TRBV11-2	TRBJ2-5	TGTGCCAGCAGCTCTGGGACAGGGGTAGGGGAGACCCAGTACTTC	CASSSGTGVGETQYF
-	TRBD2	TRBV27	TRBJ2-1	TGTGCCAGCAGTTTACAGTTCAGGAGCGGGAGAGATCGGTTCTTC	CASSLQFRSGRDRFF
many	-	TRBV18	TRBJ2-7	TGTGCCAGCTCACCTCCGGAGGGGGGCTACGAGCAGTACTTC	CASSPPEGGYEQYF
many	-	TRBV3-1	TRBJ2-7	TGTGCCAGCAGCCCCTTCAGGGAGACCTACGAGCAGTACTTC	CASSPFRETYEQYF
many	-	TRBV4-2	TRBJ1-4	TGTGCCAGCAGCCAAGTAGCCAGGGGTGGCAATGAAAAACTGTTTTTT	CASSQVARGGNEKLFF
few	-	TRBV13	TRBJ1-3	TGTGCCATCAAGTTGGCACAGCCCGAAGGAAACACCATATATTTT	CAIKLAQPEGNTIYF
many	TRBD2	TRBV20-1	TRBJ2-7	TGCAGTGTTGGGACTAGCGCAACCTACGAGCAGTACTTC	CSVGTSATYEQYF
few	-	TRBV6-2/TRBV6-3	TRBJ2-2	TGTGCCAGCAGTTACATTCTAAGGGGGTCGGTCTATGTCCGGGAGCTGTTTTTT	CASSYILRGSVYVRELFF
many	TRBD1	TRBV20-1	TRBJ2-1	TGCAGTGTCGCCTTCTTCGGACAGGGGGACAATGAGCAGTTCTTC	CSVAFFGQGDNEQFF
many	-	TRBV12-3/TRBV12-4	TRBJ2-7	TGTGCCAGCAGTTACAGGGTCTTGGAGCAGTACTTC	CASSYRVLEQYF
many	-	TRBV27	TRBJ2-7	TGTGCCAGCAGTTTTGCCCCACAGTCCTACGAGCAGTACTTC	CASSFAPQSYEQYF
many	TRBD2	TRBV12-3/TRBV12-4	TRBJ2-2	TGTGCCAGCAGTTACCCGGGAGGGGCGAACACCGGGGAGCTGTTTTTT	CASSYPGGANTGELFF
many	-	TRBV7-2	TRBJ2-2	TGTGCCAGCAGCCTAGTTTGGGGTCGGTACACCGGGGAGCTGTTTTTT	CASSLVWGRYTGELFF
many	-	TRBV27	TRBJ2-7	TGTGCCAGCAGTTACGGACAGTTTCTCGAGCAGTACTTC	CASSYGQFLEQYF
many	TRBD2	TRBV10-3	TRBJ2-1	TGTGCCATCAGTGAGTCACTAGCGGGAGTCTACAATGAGCAGTTCTTC	CAISESLAGVYNEQFF
many	-	TRBV6-1	TRBJ2-7	TGTGCCAGCAGTGTTACTAGCTACGAGCAGTACTTC	CASSVTSYEQYF
many	-	TRBV28	TRBJ2-1	TGTGCCAGCAGAGCCAGGGGGGGGTACAATGAGCAGTTCTTC	CASRARGGYNEQFF
many	-	TRBV7-8	TRBJ2-3	TGTGCCAGCAGCTATACCGGGAGCGCGCAGTATTTT	CASSYTGSAQYF
many	-	TRBV2	TRBJ2-1	TGTGCCAGCAGTGACCCGTGGCCTATAAAAGACTCCTACAATGAGCAGTTCTTC	CASSDPWPIKDSYNEQFF
many	-	TRBV13	TRBJ2-7	TGTGCCAGCACCCCCCAAGACGAGCAGTACTTC	CASTPQDEQYF
many	TRBD2	TRBV9	TRBJ2-1	TGTGCCAGCAGCGTAGTTCTAGCGGGAGTTAATGAGCAGTTCTTC	CASSVVLAGVNEQFF
many	-	TRBV27	TRBJ2-1	TGTGCCAGCACCAGTACAGGGAACTTCTACAATGAGCAGTTCTTC	CASTSTGNFYNEQFF
-	-	TRBV18	TRBJ2-7	TGTGCCAGCTCACCACCCTCAGGAGTATCCTACGAGCAGTACTTC	CASSPPSGVSYEQYF
many	-	TRBV20-1	TRBJ1-1	TGCAGTGCCAGCCCCGGACAGCCAAAAGCTTTCTTT	CSASPGQPKAFF
few	-	TRBV7-9	TRBJ1-4	TGTGCCAGCAGCTTACCCCGCGATGAAAAACTGTTTTTT	CASSLPRDEKLFF
many	-	TRBV6-5	TRBJ1-2	TGTGCCACCAGTTACCTCGGTCGCGGCTTCCCTGGGAGCTATGGCTACACCTTC	CATSYLGRGFPGSYGYTF
many	TRBD1	TRBV7-2	TRBJ2-7	TGTGCCAGCAGCATATCGACAGGGCGCTACGAGCAGTACTTC	CASSISTGRYEQYF
many	-	TRBV4-3	TRBJ2-5	TGCGCCAGCAGCCAAGGCTTTCGGGTTTTGGAGACCCAGTACTTC	CASSQGFRVLETQYF
few	TRBD2	TRBV4-3	TRBJ2-2	TGCGCCAGCAGGACACTAGCGGGAGGACCGAACACCGGGGAGCTGTTTTTT	CASRTLAGGPNTGELFF
many	-	TRBV12-3/TRBV12-4	TRBJ2-5	TGTGCCAGCCAAACCGGGACAAGGGAGACCCAGTACTTC	CASQTGTRETQYF
few	TRBD1	TRBV19	TRBJ2-6	TGTGCCAGTAGGAGACAGGGTCCCCCCTCTGGGGCCAACGTCCTGACTTTC	CASRRQGPPSGANVLTF
many	TRBD1	TRBV4-3	TRBJ2-5	TGCGCCAGCAGCCAAGACCGGACAGGGGTAGAGACCCAGTACTTC	CASSQDRTGVETQYF
many	TRBD1	TRBV4-1	TRBJ1-2	TGCGCCAGCAGCCCGGGACAGGGCGGCTTTCGGGGCTATGGCTACACCTTC	CASSPGQGGFRGYGYTF
few	TRBD1	TRBV2	TRBJ2-3	TGTGCCAGCAGTGACCCGACAGGGGCTACCACAGATACGCAGTATTTT	CASSDPTGATTDTQYF
few	-	TRBV15	TRBJ2-1	TGTGCCACCAGCAGAGATCTTATGAGCTCCTACAATGAGCAGTTCTTC	CATSRDLMSSYNEQFF
few	-	TRBV6-5	TRBJ1-1	TGTGCCAGCAGTTACACCGGCACAGGGAACACTGAAGCTTTCTTT	CASSYTGTGNTEAFF
-	-	TRBV5-1	TRBJ2-3	TGCGCCAGCTCCCGACCGGAGACAGGAGATACGCAGTATTTT	CASSRPETGDTQYF
many	TRBD2	TRBV7-2	TRBJ2-3	TGTTCCAGCAGCTTACGACTAGCGGGAAGCGCAGATACGCAGTATTTT	CSSSLRLAGSADTQYF
-	-	TRBV5-4	TRBJ2-3	TGTGCCAGCAGCTTCCCCTGGATGGACACAAGGAGCACAGATACGCAGTATTTT	CASSFPWMDTRSTDTQYF
many	-	TRBV10-3	TRBJ2-3	TGTGCCATCAGCCCACAGGGACCCACAGATACGCAGTATTTT	CAISPQGPTDTQYF
many	TRBD2	TRBV10-3	TRBJ2-3	TGTGCCATCAGTGCGTTGCCGGGACTAGTGGATAATACGCAGTATTTT	CAISALPGLVDNTQYF
many	TRBD1	TRBV20-1	TRBJ2-7	TGCAGTGCTAACAGGGGGCTTGGCGAGCAGTACTTC	CSANRGLGEQYF
-	-	TRBV4-3	TRBJ1-1	TGCGCCAGCAGCCAAGTTCTTGGTGACGCTTTCTTT	CASSQVLGDAFF
many	TRBD1	TRBV20-1	TRBJ1-1	TGCAGTGCTCCGATGACAGGGATGATAACAGCTTTCTTT	CSAPMTGMITAFF
-	TRBD1	TRBV5-6	TRBJ2-1	TGTGCCAGCAGCTCCCCGGGACAGGGATCTTACAATGAGCAGTTCTTC	CASSSPGQGSYNEQFF
many	-	TRBV12-3/TRBV12-4	TRBJ2-7	TGTGCCAGCACCTTGGGACTTCTCTACGAGCAGTACTTC	CASTLGLLYEQYF
many	TRBD1	TRBV7-2	TRBJ2-1	TGTGCCAGCAGCTTAGCCTTCCCGGGACAGGGTAACAATGAGCAGTTCTTC	CASSLAFPGQGNNEQFF
many	-	TRBV27	TRBJ1-5	TGTGCCAGCAGTTTATTTAGAAGCAATCAGCCCCAGCATTTT	CASSLFRSNQPQHF
-	-	TRBV6-5	TRBJ1-2	TGTGCCAGCACCCACTCGATTTCCGGGCCGGACTATGGCTACACCTTC	CASTHSISGPDYGYTF
many	-	TRBV29-1	TRBJ2-7	TGCAGCGTTGTAGAACAGAGAATATCCTACGAGCAGTACTTC	CSVVEQRISYEQYF
many	TRBD2	TRBV7-9	TRBJ2-5	TGTGCCAGCAGACGCCCGGGACTAGCGGAACAAGAGACCCAGTACTTC	CASRRPGLAEQETQYF
-	-	TRBV12-3/TRBV12-4	TRBJ1-4	TGTGCCAGCAGCACCGGGGCCTATGAAAAACTGTTTTTT	CASSTGAYEKLFF
-	-	TRBV27	TRBJ1-1	TGTGCCAGCAGTTTAAGGGTGCCGGGTACGCTGAACACTGAAGCTTTCTTT	CASSLRVPGTLNTEAFF
-	-	TRBV27	TRBJ2-1	TGTGCCAGCAGTTCCCCACAGGGAACCCCTTCTTCCTCCTACAATGAGCAGTTCTTC	CASSSPQGTPSSSYNEQFF
-	TRBD2	TRBV29-1	TRBJ2-1	TGCAGCGTTGAGACTCGACTAGCGGGAGAGGATGAGCAGTTCTTC	CSVETRLAGEDEQFF
many	-	TRBV20-1	TRBJ2-1	TGCAGTGCTAGTTCGGGGGTCGTGGGTGAGCAGTTCTTC	CSASSGVVGEQFF